The 14 T cell receptor beta chains presented below share a single source sample, sequenced in a study of human T cells and chemical hapten exposure. Time point of the sample: patch test 2, 6 weeks after DPC sensitization. Treatment reported: therapeutic diphenylcyclopropenone sensitization with weekly scalp DPC. TCRdb itself ran the RACE reads through MiXCR, one entry per CDR3 protein. The sample comprises about 110,000 distinct CDR3 sequences, roughly a tenth of which are singletons, and 3% to 4% rests with the top ten. Sequenced here: whole blood, sampled in connection with sensitization to the hapten diphenylcyclopropenone (DPC). The receptors were sampled from a woman in her 40s with alopecia areata. Some clones in this sample may be carry-over from other donors' samples.

The J gene is TRBJ1-4, the V gene TRBV5-1; possible D gene TRBD1, 5 bases. The CDR3 sequence is 14 residues long. V lost 3 bases to trimming and J lost 3 bases, with 9 bases between them. Germline values: CDR1 SGHRS, CDR2 YFSETQ. As DNA, the CDR3 is TGCGCCAGCAGCTCCGGGACCGCTAATGAAAAACTGTTTTTT. It yields the protein CASSSGTANEKLFF.

This clonotype has a handful of counts. The CDR3 DNA is TGTGCCAGCAGCCAATCGGGCGGGCTGAACACTGAAGCTTTCTTT. It is translated as CASSQSGGLNTEAFF. V is TRBV16 and J is TRBJ1-1, with no clear D. This CDR3 contains 15 residues. The ends were cut back, 0 bases at V and 0 bases at J, with 8 bases in the middle. The germline V gene encodes CDR1 KGHSY and CDR2 FQNENV.

This clonotype was detected many times. The V call is TRBV19, the J call TRBJ1-5, with a weak D call TRBD1 (5 bases). Germline V CDR1 and CDR2: LNHDA, SQIVND (reference sequence). The CDR3 is 14 amino acids. Trimming cost V 7 bases and J 3 bases, with 13 bases left between them. The DNA of the CDR3 is TGTGCCAGTACCTCTGGGGGGTACAATCAGCCCCAGCATTTT. Amino acid sequence: CASTSGGYNQPQHF.

The genes are TRBV6-6 and TRBJ2-1; TRBD2 aligns across 8 bases. Per germline, CDR1 MNHNY and CDR2 SVGAGI (reference sequence). The CDR3 covers 15 residues. Germline trimming cut 4 bases from V and 8 bases from J; bases unmatched to any gene: 10. CDR3 sequence: CASSSPRGGYDEQFF. CDR3 DNA: TGTGCCAGCAGTTCCCCTCGGGGGGGCTATGATGAGCAGTTCTTC.

The sample holds a few counts of this clonotype. The rearrangement joins TRBV6-5 to TRBJ2-7; 10 bases match TRBD2. The CDR3 extends over 14 amino acids. With 4 bases clipped from V and 8 bases from J, the junction kept 8 bases outside the gene matches. Germline CDR1 is MNHEY and CDR2 is SVGAGI. DNA of the CDR3: TGTGCCAGCAGTTCAGCGGGGGGGCCACTGAAGCAGTACTTC. As protein: CASSSAGGPLKQYF.

This clonotype showed up many times. This chain links TRBV24-1 with TRBJ2-3; 8 nucleotides agree with TRBD2. The germline V gene has CDR1 KGHDR and CDR2 SFDVKD. The CDR3 runs 17 residues. V gave up 3 bases and J gave up 5 bases; unmatched junction bases: 12. CDR3 sequence: CATSDPGLAPEGDTQYF. The CDR3 DNA follows: TGTGCCACCAGTGATCCCGGACTAGCCCCTGAGGGAGATACGCAGTATTTT.

Turning to this clonotype: The CDR3 ends on some other residue instead of the conserved phenylalanine or tryptophan, so this is likely a read error. The chain uses TRBV7-2 and TRBJ2-7; 13 nucleotides line up with TRBD2. V shed 5 bases, J shed 1 base, and the junction held 14 bases outside the gene matches. CDR3 size: 19 residues. CDR1 and CDR2 from the germline V gene are SGHTA and FQGNSA. The CDR3 DNA follows: TGTGCCAGCAGCCTGAGGACTAGCGGGGGAGCTTACCTGTCCTACGAGCAGTACATC. It codes for CASSLRTSGGAYLSYEQYI.

This clonotype was observed at least ten times. The chain combines TRBV6-2 or TRBV6-3 with TRBJ2-7; 9 bases map to TRBD1. The CDR3 has 14 residues. Germline CDR1 and CDR2: MNHEY and SVGEGT. The trim removed 6 bases at V and 2 bases at J, leaving 5 bases unmatched. CDR3 amino acids: CASSSGQGPYEQYF. The CDR3 DNA is TGTGCCAGCAGCTCGGGACAGGGTCCCTACGAGCAGTACTTC.

V and J are TRBV9 and TRBJ2-7, with a tentative D call TRBD1 (5 bases). Germline loops: CDR1 SGDLS, CDR2 YYNGEE. This CDR3 comprises 14 residues. V lost 0 bases to trimming and J lost 7 bases, with 14 bases between them. The CDR3 sequence: CASSVGWGAEEQYF. The CDR3 nucleotides read TGTGCCAGCAGCGTAGGCTGGGGCGCGGAGGAGCAGTACTTC.

The genes are TRBV7-2 and TRBJ2-2; D is undetermined. The germline gives CDR1 SGHTA, CDR2 FQGNSA. With 1 base removed from V and 9 bases from J, the gap between germline ends came to 9 bases. The CDR3 extends over 13 amino acids. CDR3 protein: CASSLEFRRELFF. CDR3 DNA sequence: TGTGCCAGCAGCTTAGAGTTCCGGCGGGAGCTGTTTTTT.

This clonotype was observed many times. V usage is TRBV19 and J usage is TRBJ1-5; the D is unclear. Germline-derived CDR1 and CDR2 are LNHDA and SQIVND (reference sequence). The CDR3 length is 14 residues. V was shortened by 3 bases and J by 4 bases, with 10 bases between the two germline ends. The CDR3 DNA is TGTGCCAGTAGTATCCCCCTGGGTAATCAGCCCCAGCATTTT. This encodes CASSIPLGNQPQHF.

This clonotype came up many times. The gene calls are TRBV28 and TRBJ1-2; D ambiguous. CDR1 is MDHEN and CDR2 is SYDVKM in the germline V gene. CDR3 length: 13 residues. V was cut by 6 bases and J by 4 bases, with 12 bases left in between. CDR3 DNA sequence: TGTGCCAGCAGAAAAAGGTGGGGCTATGGCTACACCTTC. This codes for CASRKRWGYGYTF.

The rearrangement links TRBV7-9 to TRBJ1-1; 8 bases match TRBD1. The CDR3 has 15 residues. Germline V gene lookup returns CDR1 SEHNR and CDR2 FQNEAQ (reference sequence). Trimming cost V 5 bases and J 2 bases; bases outside gene matches: 7. CDR3 coding DNA: TGTGCCAGCAGCGGGCCGACAGGGGTTAACACTGAAGCTTTCTTT. Protein sequence: CASSGPTGVNTEAFF.

This clonotype was seen a few times. This sequence joins TRBV7-2 and TRBJ1-6; no definite D call. The CDR3 has 15 residues. CDR1 SGHTA and CDR2 FQGNSA come from the germline V gene. The germline V and J ends were trimmed by 0 bases and 6 bases, with 9 bases remaining between them. The CDR3 coding sequence is TGTGCCAGCAGCTTAGCGGGATCGAGTAATTCACCCCTCCACTTT. This translates into CASSLAGSSNSPLHF. Together with reference TRBV7-2 and TRBJ1-6, the CDR3 gives the full variable domain: GAGVSQSPSNKVTEKGKDVELRCDPISGHTALYWYRQSLGQGLEFLIYFQGNSAPDKSGLPSDRFSAERTGGSVSTLTIQRTQQEDSAVYLCASSLAGSSNSPLHFGNGTRLTVT.